This TCR beta chain came from a study of Graves' ophthalmopathy and Graves' hyperthyroidism (dated by TCRdb to about 2018). Background on the whole study: Peripheral blood was collected at initial diagnosis, prior to any treatment. TCR beta repertoire signatures were used to distinguish Graves' ophthalmopathy from Graves' hyperthyroidism and to predict progression to ophthalmopathy. In total, 135 blood samples were TCR-sequenced: around 42 ophthalmopathy, some 75 hyperthyroidism and around 17 hyperthyroidism-to-ophthalmopathy patients. To explore V-J signatures distinguishing ophthalmopathy from hyperthyroidism, a discovery set of around 100 patients (about 41 ophthalmopathy, over 55 stable hyperthyroidism) was enrolled. The independent validation cohort included 18 hyperthyroidism patients plus 17 patients who later progressed from hyperthyroidism to ophthalmopathy. T-cell repertoires of thyroid tissue and blood were compared in more than five hyperthyroidism patients. After sampling, hyperthyroidism patients received methimazole starting at 30 mg daily, and ophthalmopathy patients received high-dose intravenous methylprednisolone. General conclusions and limits of the study: In cross-validation, the 13-signature model distinguished ophthalmopathy from stable hyperthyroidism with 85% to 90% sensitivity and approximately 81% specificity, and in the test set the corresponding values were about 80% and 75%. No statistical method was used to set the sample size in advance, and the investigators knew which group each participant was assigned to. Most of the expanded thyroid clonotypes with a frequency above 0.001 were also detected in blood, and it was suggested that the thyroid immune response may be reflected by blood repertoires. In validation, the model predicted ophthalmopathy progression with 70.59% sensitivity and 72% to 80% specificity; 12 predicted patients were CT-confirmed with GO in a median of around 6.5 months.

Ophthalmopathy patients were characterized by moderately to severely active disease, a Clinical Activity Score of at least 3, a NOSPECS grade of at least 4, and a disease duration under 3 months. Patients with other autoimmune diseases, uncontrolled infections, pregnancy or lactation were excluded. Clinical symptoms, serum thyroxine, TRAb, thyroid ultrasound and orbital computed tomography formed the basis of the diagnosis. PBMCs were isolated from 7.5 to 10 ml of fresh peripheral blood by Ficoll-Paque density gradient centrifugation. Total RNA was extracted with Trizol reagent and quality-checked on an Agilent 2100 Bioanalyzer. Worth noting for this clonotype: Its antigen is unknown. Base qualities are not provided; no much larger clone lies one nucleotide away.

TCR beta CDR3 regions were amplified from RNA transcripts for repertoire sequencing. HTBI primers and the Qiagen OneStep RT-PCR kit were used in a first-round RT-PCR, which was followed by a second-round multiplex PCR, size selection and purification. Libraries were sequenced paired-end with 100 bp reads on an Illumina HiSeq2000. In the authors' own workflow: SOAPnuke was used to process the reads, throwing out any read that had adapters, had uncalled bases, had a mean Phred below 15, or lacked an exact constant-primer or identifier match. COPE v1.2.5 was used to merge the high-quality paired reads. Each unique nucleotide sequence was treated as a clonotype, and MiTCR v1.1 was used to align the clonotypes to the IMGT TRB V, D and J references. Only V-J combinations with frequency above 0.0001 were analysed, covering around 99% of repertoires. For each V-J combination, a TCR clonal expansion and chaos score was defined as F50 clonal expansion divided by the chaos observed in the TCRdist matrix. Welch's t-statistics and random forest were used to narrow the features down to 10 to 15 V-J combinations, which were then fed into a naive Bayes classifier. Thyroid-blood repertoire similarity was quantified with the Morisita-Horn index. TCRdb took the public reads, trimmed them with fastp at Q25, ran MiXCR for clone calling and kept in-frame beta chains. Here each entry gathers all rows of one CDR3 protein and keeps the most common genes and DNA. The authors' filters were not applied to this entry. This sample has 260,000 or so distinct CDR3 sequences in its table, and around 42% of those were observed once. The top ten constitute roughly 45% of the sample.

V is shortened by 4 bases, J by 4 bases, and the region joining them spans 17 bases. Based on the germline V gene, the CDR1 and CDR2 sequences are MDHEN and SYDVKM. Including the terminal cysteine and phenylalanine, the CDR3 comprises 15 residues. Just the 45-base CDR3 DNA is kept, in frame starting at base 1. The sequenced sample consisted of peripheral blood. The rearrangement joined TRBV28 to TRBJ2-7; a tentative D match to TRBD2 spans 5 bases. This sequence originates from an adult man with Graves' ophthalmopathy. The bases are TGTGCCAGCAGTTCCAACCGGAAACCGGGGTACGAGCAGTACTTC. Its coded protein is CASSSNRKPGYEQYF.